This TCR beta chain was observed in a study of blood T cell repertoires in COVID-19. Study-level information: Donors in the United States, Italy and Spain gave samples during acute or convalescent COVID-19. From T cells, B-cell-depleted T cells, or PBMCs came the material, which was cDNA or gDNA.

The CDR3 contains 15 residues. CDR1 is MNHEY and CDR2 is SMNVEV in the germline V gene (reference sequence). V shed 5 bases and J 7 bases; nucleotides not matched to a gene: 4. In this sample, this clone turned up once. The protocol was immunoSEQ multiplex PCR, while the TCRdb copy is restricted to in-frame clones and leaves out a portion. The profile shows roughly 200,000 clones, 85% to 90% of them singletons. Sequencing input: peripheral blood. The TCR sequence derives from a man aged 50-59 years with acute or convalescent COVID-19. The J gene is TRBJ1-6, the V gene TRBV27, with 11 bases matching TRBD1. The CDR3 DNA reads as TGTGCCAGCAGTGGACAGGGGGCGTCAAATTCACCCCTCCACTTT. This sequence encodes CASSGQGASNSPLHF.